Below are 7 T cell receptor beta chains sequenced from a single sample in a study of shared clonotypes between healthy human individuals. Data came from immunoSEQ multiplex PCR; TCRdb stores just in-frame clones and leaves some out. Altogether a few million clones are present, 93% being singletons, with the ten largest covering under 2%. Terminally differentiated effector memory CD45RA+ cells were excluded by CCR7 positive selection of CD45RO-negative cells. The sequenced material came from naive CD8+ T cells from PBMCs. Source of these receptors: a man aged 18 to 30 in good health. Some clones in this sample may be carry-over from other donors' samples.

With respect to this clone: The sample has other DNA sequences that encode this CDR3 too. The chain combines TRBV19 with TRBJ1-1; TRBD1 is a possible D gene (5 bases). Germline V CDR1 and CDR2: LNHDA, SQIVND (reference sequence). CDR3 size: 11 residues. V lost 8 bases and J 8 bases, leaving 12 bases between the germline ends. The CDR3 here is CASLSGTEAFF. CDR3 bases: TGTGCCAGTCTTTCCGGGACCGAAGCTTTCTTT.

The chain carries TRBV6-5 and TRBJ1-4; the D gene is possibly TRBD1 (5 bases). The V end lost 4 bases, the J end lost 7 bases, and 16 bases lay between the germline ends. Germline V gene data show CDR1 as MNHEY and CDR2 as SVGAGI. CDR3 length: 15 amino acids. As DNA, the CDR3 is TGTGCCAGCAGTTCCCCGAGGCAGGGTCGTGAAAAACTGTTTTTT. Amino acid sequence: CASSSPRQGREKLFF.

The rearrangement links TRBV19 to TRBJ2-1; D gene ambiguous. The CDR3 runs 16 residues. CDR1 and CDR2 from the germline V gene are LNHDA and SQIVND (reference sequence). V was shortened by 1 base and J by 1 base, with 11 bases between the two germline ends. The CDR3 region is CASSIVSFISYNEQFF. Here the CDR3 DNA reads TGTGCCAGTAGTATAGTTAGCTTTATATCCTACAATGAGCAGTTCTTC.

In the case of this clone: The sample holds other DNA sequences that translate to the same CDR3. The chain recombines TRBV27 with TRBJ2-7, with no clear D. CDR3 length: 12 amino acids. Trimming removed 2 bases at V and 2 bases at J, with 4 bases between. The germline CDR1 and CDR2 sequences are MNHEY and SMNVEV (reference sequence). CDR3 in amino acids: CASSLLAYEQYF. DNA of the CDR3: TGTGCCAGCAGTTTACTAGCCTACGAGCAGTACTTC.

As for this clone: This likely comes from a read error, as the CDR3 has no conserved phenylalanine or tryptophan at its end. Because the CDR3's place on the DNA is in doubt, the DNA is left out and the CDR3 is given as listed by TCRdb. The chain combines TRBV30 with TRBJ2-4; the table calls TRBD2, which could not be checked here. The CDR3 region is 11 residues in length, termini included. Germline V lookup: CDR1 GTSNPN, CDR2 SVGIG (reference sequence). CDR3 residues: CASMTGLEVIY.

This rearrangement joins TRBV29-1 to TRBJ2-2; TRBD2 aligns across 15 bases. CDR3 length equals 19 residues. J was trimmed by 2 bases and V by 1 base; bases with no gene match: 8. Germline V gene lookup returns CDR1 SQVTM and CDR2 ANQGSEA. The CDR3 spells CSVEGWTSGRAANTGELFF. In DNA, the CDR3 is TGCAGCGTTGAAGGCTGGACTAGCGGGAGGGCGGCAAACACCGGGGAGCTGTTTTTT.

This clone came up a few times. The chain joins TRBV7-9 to TRBJ1-1, with D possibly TRBD1 on 5 matching bases. The germline gives CDR1 SEHNR, CDR2 FQNEAQ (reference sequence). Trimming removed 5 bases from V and 5 bases from J, with 15 bases in between. The CDR3 loop spans 14 amino acids. The CDR3 DNA reads as TGTGCCAGCAGCCAAACCGGGACTACGACTGAAGCTTTCTTT. Protein: CASSQTGTTTEAFF.